This T cell receptor (beta chain) is from a study of control samples from healthy donors and cancer patients. This clone has only a few counts. Profiled with immunoSEQ multiplex PCR; TCRdb holds only in-frame clones, not every one. This table has 100,000 to 150,000 clones, around 87% appearing once. This TCR came from a man aged 60 to 75 in good health. Sequencing was done on a sample of blood.

The CDR3 protein is CASSLAQGGQPQHF. The CDR3 coding sequence is TGTGCCAGCAGCTTAGCACAGGGCGGTCAGCCCCAGCATTTT. This rearrangement joins TRBV7-2 to TRBJ1-5, with D possibly being TRBD1 (6 bases). There are 14 residues in the CDR3. CDR1 is SGHTA and CDR2 is FQGNSA in the germline V gene. V was shortened by 0 bases and J by 6 bases, with 9 bases between the two germline ends.